Below are 15 T cell receptor beta chains sequenced from a single sample in a study of OX40 agonist ivuxolimab in advanced cancers. Profiled with immunoSEQ multiplex PCR; TCRdb holds only in-frame clones, not every one. This table has fewer than 65,000 clones, 80% to 90% appearing once. Material: CD4+ or CD8+ T cells sorted from blood, obtained in a trial of the OX40 agonist ivuxolimab. The source is an adult with an advanced solid tumor such as melanoma, head and neck, liver or kidney cancer.

In nucleotides, the CDR3 is TGTGCCAGCAGCCCTACTTCCTCTGGGGCCAACGTCCTGACTTTC. It translates to CASSPTSSGANVLTF. J is TRBJ2-6 and V is TRBV5-5; D call uncertain. V dropped 4 bases and J dropped 0 bases, with 8 bases sitting between them. This CDR3 spans 15 amino acids. Germline CDR1 reads SGHKS; CDR2 reads YYEKEE (reference sequence).

The rearrangement joins TRBV7-9 to TRBJ1-4; D may be TRBD1 (5 bases). The CDR3 spans 15 residues. V was trimmed by 5 bases and J by 6 bases, leaving 16 bases between them. Germline values: CDR1 SEHNR, CDR2 FQNEAQ (reference sequence). In DNA, the CDR3 is TGTGCCAGCAGCCCGGCGAAGATGGGACATGAAAAACTGTTTTTT. Its protein is CASSPAKMGHEKLFF.

This clone has a handful of counts. The chain is built from TRBV14 and TRBJ2-7; 7 bases map to TRBD1. Trimming took 4 bases from V and 9 from J; bases not matched to a gene: 12. CDR3 size: 14 residues. Germline-derived CDR1 and CDR2 are SGHDN and FVKESK. The CDR3 DNA follows: TGTGCCAGCAGCCTACGACAGGGCGGAGGTTCGCAGTACTTC. Residues: CASSLRQGGGSQYF.

This chain links TRBV5-1 with TRBJ2-1; D not resolved. Germline CDR1 SGHRS, CDR2 YFSETQ. The CDR3 is 15 amino acids. Trimming cost V 4 bases and J 2 bases, with 13 bases left between them. Here the CDR3 reads CASSATLGTYNEQFF. CDR3 coding DNA: TGCGCCAGCAGCGCGACCTTAGGAACCTACAATGAGCAGTTCTTC.

The chain is built from TRBV30 and TRBJ2-7, with D hard to call. Trimming left V 1 base short and J 4 bases short, with 5 bases between. Germline lookup yields CDR1 GTSNPN and CDR2 SVGIG (reference sequence). The CDR3 totals 11 residues. The chain's CDR3 is CAWSGDYEQYF. DNA of the CDR3: TGTGCCTGGAGTGGTGATTACGAGCAGTACTTC. The full variable domain, its missing parts supplied by reference TRBV30 and TRBJ2-7, is SQTIHQWPATLVQPVGSPLSLECTVEGTSNPNLYWYRQAAGRGLQLLFYSVGIGQISSEVPQNLSASRPQDRQFILSSKKLLLSDSGFYLCAWSGDYEQYFGPGTRLTVT.

The chain joins TRBV6-4 to TRBJ1-2, with D unresolved. Trimming removed 4 bases from V and 6 bases from J, with 6 bases in between. Germline V CDR1 and CDR2: MRHNA, SNTAGT. The CDR3 consists of 11 residues. This CDR3 is CASSGMDGYTF. CDR3 DNA: TGTGCCAGCAGTGGCATGGATGGCTACACCTTC.

In its sample, this clone was seen once. The chain couples TRBV5-1 to TRBJ2-6, with no clear D. V dropped 0 bases and J dropped 3 bases, with 7 bases sitting between them. The CDR3 is made up of 15 amino acids. CDR1 and CDR2 (germline): SGHRS, YFSETQ. The CDR3 is CASSLVTIGANVLTF. Written as DNA, the CDR3 is TGCGCCAGCAGCTTGGTTACTATTGGGGCCAACGTCCTGACTTTC.

This chain joins TRBV6-1 and TRBJ1-3, with D possibly matching TRBD1 (5 bases). V was pared by 4 bases and J by 4 bases, with 11 bases between. The germline gives CDR1 MNHNS, CDR2 SASEGT. The CDR3 has 14 amino acids. In DNA, the CDR3 is TGTGCCAGCAGTGCCACCAAGGGGGGAAACACCATATATTTT. It encodes CASSATKGGNTIYF.

The chain uses TRBV30 and TRBJ2-1; TRBD2 matches at 7 bases. CDR3 size: 11 residues. The germline CDR1 and CDR2 sequences are GTSNPN and SVGIG (reference sequence). The V and J ends lost 5 bases and 5 bases, in that order; junction bases with no gene match: 0. CDR3 nucleotide sequence: TGTGCCTGGGGGGGGGACAATGAGCAGTTCTTC. It encodes CAWGGDNEQFF.

There are a few counts of this clone. The chain combines TRBV7-7 with TRBJ2-2; D possibly corresponds to TRBD2 (6 bases). The CDR3 spans 15 residues. The germline V and J ends were trimmed by 1 base and 6 bases, with 12 bases remaining between them. The germline gives CDR1 SSHAT, CDR2 FNYEAQ (reference sequence). In nucleotides, the CDR3 is TGTGCCAGCAGCTTAGGTCGGCGGGAATCCGGGGAGCTGTTTTTT. The encoded protein is CASSLGRRESGELFF.

The chain recombines TRBV4-1 with TRBJ1-4; no reliable D call. The CDR3 extends over 15 amino acids. V was cut by 0 bases and J by 4 bases, with 9 bases left in between. CDR1 is MGHRA, CDR2 YSYEKL, per germline. This chain's CDR3 is CASSQDLANNEKLFF. The CDR3 nucleotides read TGCGCCAGCAGCCAAGATTTAGCAAATAATGAAAAACTGTTTTTT.

The chain combines TRBV2 with TRBJ1-5, with 7 nucleotides matching TRBD1. The CDR3 spans 15 residues. The germline CDR1 and CDR2 sequences are SNHLY and FYNNEI. Unmatched junction bases numbered 7, after V lost 6 bases and J lost 2 bases. The CDR3 nucleotides read TGTGCCAGCAGGCCGACAGGGATGGGCAATCAGCCCCAGCATTTT. Amino acids: CASRPTGMGNQPQHF.

V and J are TRBV9 and TRBJ2-7; D is perhaps TRBD1 (5 bases). Germline values: CDR1 SGDLS, CDR2 YYNGEE. This CDR3 contains 14 residues. Trimming removed 0 bases from V and 2 bases from J, with 9 bases in between. This CDR3 reads CASSVGGGPYEQYF. For the CDR3, the DNA is TGTGCCAGCAGCGTAGGGGGCGGACCCTACGAGCAGTACTTC.

V and J are TRBV6-1 and TRBJ1-2; tentative D call: TRBD1 (5 bases). CDR3 length equals 15 residues. Germline V lookup: CDR1 MNHNS, CDR2 SASEGT. Trimming removed 0 bases from V and 6 bases from J, with 14 bases in between. The CDR3 here is CASSEAQGGSDGYTF. The CDR3 DNA sequence: TGTGCCAGCAGTGAAGCTCAGGGAGGTAGCGATGGCTACACCTTC.

V gene TRBV2 combines with J gene TRBJ2-2; D not resolved. V shed 6 bases and J shed 3 bases, with 5 bases lying between them. Germline V lookup: CDR1 SNHLY, CDR2 FYNNEI. CDR3 length equals 12 residues. The CDR3: CASRKDTGELFF. CDR3 DNA: TGTGCCAGCAGGAAAGACACCGGGGAGCTGTTTTTT.